This record concerns one TCR beta chain sequence. The sample comes from a study of blood T cell repertoires in COVID-19. In the original processing: For nucleated cells, counts were estimated from reference gene primer amplification. This table comes from immunoSEQ multiplex PCR, and its TCRdb copy is limited to in-frame clones, with some not included. Clone size and the V and J calls come from that table; the DNA yielded D and trimming. The sample has approximately 290,000 clones, 85% to 90% seen once. Residents of 20 to 25 US areas, aged roughly 18 to 89 years, made up the participants. In assigning cohorts, the study relied on participant-reported clinical history. CDR1 and CDR2 (germline): MDHEN, SYDVKM. Trimming cost V 2 bases and J 1 base; bases outside gene matches: 3. The CDR3 is 16 amino acids.

The sample taken for sequencing was PBMCs or T cells enriched from blood (not recorded which). The genes are TRBV28 and TRBJ1-3, with 9 nucleotides matching TRBD1. This TCR was recovered from a woman aged 18 to 35 with acute COVID-19. CDR3 sequence: CASSLADRGSGNTIYF. Written as DNA, the CDR3 is TGTGCCAGCAGTTTAGCCGACAGGGGGTCTGGAAACACCATATATTTT.